The 27 T cell receptor beta chains reported below all come from one sample, sequenced in a study of blood T cell repertoires in COVID-19. TCRdb's table, derived via immunoSEQ multiplex PCR, lists solely in-frame clones and lacks some. The sample includes about 200,000 clones, roughly 88% of them seen just once. The sample taken for sequencing was peripheral blood. Every receptor here comes from a human donor with active or convalescent COVID-19. The donor label of this sample is uncertain.

CDR3 sequence: CASTSVVQPQHF. The CDR3 nucleotides are TGTGCCAGCACCTCGGTAGTTCAGCCCCAGCATTTT. The rearrangement joins TRBV28 to TRBJ1-5; D unresolved. Germline V CDR1 and CDR2: MDHEN, SYDVKM. Trimming left V 7 bases short and J 6 bases short, with 10 bases between. This CDR3 region has 12 residues. Looking up the rest from reference TRBV28 and TRBJ1-5 gives the full variable domain: DVKVTQSSRYLVKRTGEKVFLECVQDMDHENMFWYRQDPGLGLRLIYFSYDVKMKEKGDIPEGYSVSREKKERFSLILESASTNQTSMYLCASTSVVQPQHFGDGTRLSIL.

V and J are TRBV29-1 and TRBJ1-2; 11 nucleotides agree with TRBD1. There are 15 residues in the CDR3. The germline CDR1 and CDR2 sequences are SQVTM and ANQGSEA. J gave up 4 bases and V 3 bases, and 7 bases lay outside the gene matches. As DNA, the CDR3 is TGCAGCGTTGAGTCTCGGACAGGGGGCACCTATGGCTACACCTTC. Amino acids: CSVESRTGGTYGYTF.

The chain recombines TRBV5-1 with TRBJ2-5, with D tentatively TRBD1 (5 bases). With 4 bases removed from V and 3 bases from J, the gap between germline ends came to 10 bases. Per germline, CDR1 SGHRS and CDR2 YFSETQ. The CDR3 consists of 13 residues. The CDR3, as DNA: TGCGCCAGCAGCCAACAGGCTGAAGAGACCCAGTACTTC. As protein: CASSQQAEETQYF. Full variable domain (remainder filled in from reference TRBV5-1 and TRBJ2-5): KAGVTQTPRYLIKTRGQQVTLSCSPISGHRSVSWYQQTPGQGLQFLFEYFSETQRNKGNFPGRFSGRQFSNSRSEMNVSTLELGDSALYLCASSQQAEETQYFGPGTRLLVL.

The chain has TRBV4-3 and TRBJ1-1, with D unresolved. This CDR3 is 14 amino acids long. Trimming took 0 bases from V and 7 from J, leaving 12 bases between them. In germline, CDR1 is LGHNA, CDR2 YSLEER. CDR3 sequence: CASSQEYEGYEAFF. The CDR3 region has the DNA TGCGCCAGCAGCCAAGAATATGAGGGCTATGAAGCTTTCTTT.

This chain joins TRBV3-1 (or the pseudogene TRBV3-2) and TRBJ1-2; unclear D gene. There are 11 residues in the CDR3. V dropped 1 base and J dropped 9 bases, with 6 bases sitting between them. CDR1 is LGHDT and CDR2 is YNNKEL in the germline V gene (reference sequence). CDR3 residues: CASSQGSSYTF. Here the CDR3 DNA reads TGTGCCAGCAGCCAAGGAAGCAGCTACACCTTC.

The V and J genes are TRBV5-1 and TRBJ1-2, with D tentatively TRBD1 (6 bases). The CDR3 runs to 13 residues. The V gene's germline CDR1 is SGHRS and CDR2 YFSETQ. Trimming removed 6 bases from V and 9 bases from J, with 18 bases in between. The CDR3 protein is CASTETGSRSYTF. The CDR3 bases are TGCGCCAGCACGGAGACAGGCTCTAGGAGCTACACCTTC.

In its sample, this clone was seen a few times. V is TRBV3-1 (or the pseudogene TRBV3-2) and J is TRBJ1-3; D unresolved. The CDR3 length is 14 residues. Trimming shortened V by 6 bases and J by 0 bases, and 9 bases separated the two germline ends. Looked up from germline, CDR1 is LGHDT and CDR2 is YNNKEL (reference sequence). The CDR3 spells CASSYGSSGNTIYF. Written as DNA, the CDR3 is TGTGCCAGCAGTTACGGGAGCTCTGGAAACACCATATATTTT.

J is TRBJ2-7 and V is TRBV7-2; tentatively, D is TRBD1 (6 bases). This CDR3 comprises 15 residues. V lost 1 base and J 1 base, leaving 11 bases between the germline ends. CDR1 and CDR2 from the germline V gene are SGHTA and FQGNSA. The DNA for the CDR3 is TGTGCCAGCAGCTTAGGACAGGCCTTATCCTACGAGCAGTACTTC. Its translation: CASSLGQALSYEQYF.

This chain joins TRBV5-1 and TRBJ2-7; D unresolved. This CDR3 comprises 14 residues. Per the germline V gene, CDR1 is SGHRS and CDR2 is YFSETQ. The ends were cut back, 0 bases at V and 7 bases at J, with 14 bases in the middle. The CDR3 region has the DNA TGCGCCAGCAGCTTGGGGAGCAAACCGCTGGAGCAGTACTTC. Encoded protein: CASSLGSKPLEQYF.

The chain links TRBV28 to TRBJ2-5; 9 bases are a match to TRBD1. Germline values: CDR1 MDHEN, CDR2 SYDVKM. With 5 bases clipped from V and 5 bases from J, the junction kept 9 bases outside the gene matches. CDR3 size: 15 residues. As DNA, the CDR3 is TGTGCCAGCAGTCCTCGAGGACAGGGGCCCGAGACCCAGTACTTC. It encodes CASSPRGQGPETQYF.

Only one count was recorded for this clone. The V and J genes are TRBV30 and TRBJ1-5; possibly TRBD1 for D (5 bases). The V gene lost 2 bases and the J gene lost 7 bases, with 12 bases spanning the gap. This CDR3 region has 13 residues. The germline CDR1 and CDR2 sequences are GTSNPN and SVGIG (reference sequence). The CDR3: CAWSWAGRQPQHF. As DNA, the CDR3 is TGTGCCTGGAGTTGGGCAGGGCGACAGCCCCAGCATTTT.

The CDR3 DNA is TGTGCCAGCTCACCGGACAGGGCCCGAATGGGACCCCAGCATTTT. This codes for CASSPDRARMGPQHF. This sequence joins TRBV18 and TRBJ1-5; TRBD1 matches at 8 bases. The germline CDR1 and CDR2 sequences are KGHSH and LQKENI. The CDR3 extends over 15 amino acids. V was pared by 3 bases and J by 10 bases, with 11 bases of the junction left unmatched.

The rearrangement uses TRBV7-2 and TRBJ1-4, with D possibly matching TRBD1 (5 bases). The CDR3 sequence is 15 residues long. Germline CDR1 SGHTA, CDR2 FQGNSA. Trimming took 5 bases from V and 7 from J, leaving 17 bases between them. The CDR3 DNA reads as TGTGCCAGCAGCCCACAGTGGGGGGGGAGTGAAAAACTGTTTTTT. Translation gives CASSPQWGGSEKLFF.

The sample holds one count of this clone. The rearrangement uses TRBV14 and TRBJ2-5; TRBD2 agrees at 15 bases. Trimming took 4 bases from V and 5 from J; bases not matched to a gene: 5. Germline V gene sequence: CDR1 SGHDN, CDR2 FVKESK. The CDR3 sequence is 16 residues long. CDR3 coding DNA: TGTGCCAGCAGCCTCTGGACTAGCGGGGGGGCGGAGACCCAGTACTTC. Translating gives CASSLWTSGGAETQYF.

The rearrangement links TRBV6-1 to TRBJ2-3; TRBD2 agrees at 7 bases. Per germline, CDR1 MNHNS and CDR2 SASEGT. This CDR3 has 16 residues. V lost 1 base to trimming and J lost 9 bases; unmatched junction nucleotides: 13. For the CDR3, the DNA is TGTGCCAGCAGTGAAGGACCTAGCGGAGACCTATGGACGCAGTATTTT. It encodes CASSEGPSGDLWTQYF.

The CDR3 bases are TGTGCCAGCAGTTTCGACAGGGGGCTTTGGGGTGGCTACACCTTC. Its translation is CASSFDRGLWGGYTF. The chain links TRBV28 to TRBJ1-2; TRBD1 agrees at 10 bases. The CDR3 is 15 amino acids. Germline V gene data show CDR1 as MDHEN and CDR2 as SYDVKM. Losses at the gene ends were 3 bases for V and 7 bases for J; bases not matched to a gene: 8.

This chain joins TRBV3-1 (or the pseudogene TRBV3-2) and TRBJ1-1; possibly TRBD1 for D (5 bases). There are 13 residues in the CDR3. The germline V gene has CDR1 LGHDT and CDR2 YNNKEL (reference sequence). V lost 1 base and J 4 bases, leaving 7 bases between the germline ends. The CDR3 region is CASSQGQFTEAFF. CDR3 nucleotide sequence: TGTGCCAGCAGCCAAGGACAGTTCACTGAAGCTTTCTTT.

This clone was detected once. This CDR3 is also generated by other DNA sequences in the sample. This chain joins TRBV18 and TRBJ1-1, with no clear D. V lost 2 bases and J 2 bases, leaving 9 bases between the germline ends. Germline CDR1 reads KGHSH; CDR2 reads LQKENI. This CDR3 contains 14 residues. CDR3 region: CASSPGQANTEAFF. CDR3 in DNA: TGTGCCAGCTCACCAGGTCAGGCCAACACTGAAGCTTTCTTT.

This chain uses TRBV29-1 with TRBJ2-3; 11 nucleotides agree with TRBD2. Per germline, CDR1 SQVTM and CDR2 ANQGSEA. The CDR3 runs 16 residues. The junction had 8 bases not matched to a gene; V was cut back by 4 bases and J by 2 bases. The CDR3 nucleotides are TGCAGCGTTGTCGATTTTAGCGGGGGGGTCACAGATACGCAGTATTTT. It encodes CSVVDFSGGVTDTQYF.

The rearrangement links TRBV5-4 to TRBJ2-7; D unresolved. V lost 1 base and J lost 4, with 24 bases in between. The CDR3 totals 18 residues. The germline V gene has CDR1 SGHNT and CDR2 YYREEE (reference sequence). The CDR3 reads CASSLYPPAEPVIYEQYF. Here the CDR3 DNA reads TGTGCCAGCAGCTTGTATCCCCCTGCGGAGCCAGTCATTTACGAGCAGTACTTC.

The V gene is TRBV6-5, the J gene TRBJ1-6; a possible D gene is TRBD1 (5 bases). Between the trimmed V and J ends, which lost 7 bases and 12 bases, there was a span of 19 bases. Germline CDR1 and CDR2: MNHEY and SVGAGI. The CDR3 is 14 amino acids. CDR3: CASTSGTGGIPLHF. The CDR3 DNA reads TGTGCCAGCACCAGCGGGACGGGGGGGATACCCCTCCACTTT.

The gene calls are TRBV6-5 and TRBJ2-1, with a possible D match to TRBD2 (6 bases). This CDR3 is built from 16 residues. Deletions cut 2 bases from V and 10 bases from J, with 21 bases between. Germline loops: CDR1 MNHEY, CDR2 SVGAGI. In DNA form, the CDR3 reads TGTGCCAGCAGTTACCAGCCGGGAGAGCCCTTTTTAGAGCAGTTCTTC. Its translation is CASSYQPGEPFLEQFF.

The chain has TRBV7-2 and TRBJ1-3; D unclear. Trimming took 2 bases from V and 2 from J, leaving 7 bases between them. The CDR3 is 14 residues long. The V gene's germline CDR1 is SGHTA and CDR2 FQGNSA. CDR3: CASSLYSPGNTIYF. The CDR3 nucleotides are TGTGCCAGCAGCTTATATTCCCCTGGAAACACCATATATTTT. The full variable domain, rest sourced from reference TRBV7-2 and TRBJ1-3, is GAGVSQSPSNKVTEKGKDVELRCDPISGHTALYWYRQSLGQGLEFLIYFQGNSAPDKSGLPSDRFSAERTGGSVSTLTIQRTQQEDSAVYLCASSLYSPGNTIYFGEGSWLTVV.

Concerning this clone: At the DNA level, this CDR3 is encoded by other sequences in the same sample as well. The CDR3 DNA follows: TGCGCCAGCAGCTTGAGCCAGCCAAGTTGGAGAGACATTCAGTACTTC. Translated: CASSLSQPSWRDIQYF. The chain combines TRBV5-1 with TRBJ2-4; D uncertain. Germline CDR1 SGHRS, CDR2 YFSETQ. The V gene lost 1 base and the J gene lost 8 bases, with 19 bases spanning the gap. This CDR3 is 16 amino acids long.

This chain uses TRBV7-2 with TRBJ2-5; TRBD2 matches at 9 bases. The germline CDR1 and CDR2 sequences are SGHTA and FQGNSA. This CDR3 has 16 amino acids. After removal of 11 bases from V and 5 bases from J, the junction contained 18 bases not matched to a gene. The CDR3 DNA sequence: TGTGCCTCAAGCTTAGTCGGTAGCGGGGGAAAGGAGACCCAGTACTTC. Its protein product is CASSLVGSGGKETQYF.

CDR3 region: CASSKWGIGSGYTF. The CDR3 DNA sequence: TGCGCCAGCAGCAAGTGGGGTATAGGGAGCGGCTACACCTTC. The J gene is TRBJ1-2, the V gene TRBV4-1; D gene unclear. The ends were cut back, 5 bases at V and 8 bases at J, with 18 bases in the middle. This CDR3 region has 14 residues. The germline gives CDR1 MGHRA, CDR2 YSYEKL.

The rearrangement joins TRBV5-4 to TRBJ1-1, with a possible D match to TRBD1 (6 bases). Looked up from germline, CDR1 is SGHNT and CDR2 is YYREEE (reference sequence). With 0 bases removed from V and 4 bases from J, the gap between germline ends came to 16 bases. The CDR3 is 16 amino acids. Here the CDR3 DNA reads TGTGCCAGCAGCTTGGGGAGGGGGGGGATTGGCACTGAAGCTTTCTTT. It specifies CASSLGRGGIGTEAFF. Variable domain in full (rest from reference TRBV5-4 and TRBJ1-1): ETGVTQSPTHLIKTRGQQVTLRCSSQSGHNTVSWYQQALGQGPQFIFQYYREEENGRGNFPPRFSGLQFPNYSSELNVNALELDDSALYLCASSLGRGGIGTEAFFGQGTRLTVV.